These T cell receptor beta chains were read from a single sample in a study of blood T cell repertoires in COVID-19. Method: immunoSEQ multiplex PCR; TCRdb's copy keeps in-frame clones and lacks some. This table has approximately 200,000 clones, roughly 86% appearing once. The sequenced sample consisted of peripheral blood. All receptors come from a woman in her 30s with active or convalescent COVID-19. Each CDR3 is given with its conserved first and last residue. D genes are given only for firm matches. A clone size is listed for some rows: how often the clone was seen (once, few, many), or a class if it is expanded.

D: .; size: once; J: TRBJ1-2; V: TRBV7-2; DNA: TGTGCCAGCAGCTTAGCCGGCGCAAGGGGCCCTAGGTACTATGGCTACACCTTC; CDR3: CASSLAGARGPRYYGYTF
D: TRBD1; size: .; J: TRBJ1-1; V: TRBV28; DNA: TGTGCCAGCCCTACCCCCACAGGGGGTTGGAACACTGAAGCTTTCTTT; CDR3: CASPTPTGGWNTEAFF
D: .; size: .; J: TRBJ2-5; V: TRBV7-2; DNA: TGTGCCAGCAGCTTAGCAGGGAGGGGGGAGACCCAGTACTTC; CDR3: CASSLAGRGETQYF
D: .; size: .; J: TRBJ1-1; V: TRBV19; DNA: TGTGCCAGTAGTATAGAACTTCTACGAGGAGCTTTCTTT; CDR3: CASSIELLRGAFF
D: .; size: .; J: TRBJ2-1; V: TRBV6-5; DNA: TGTGCCAGCAGTCAGGCCTATGAGCAGTTCTTC; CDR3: CASSQAYEQFF
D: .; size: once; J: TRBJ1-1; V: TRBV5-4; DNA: TGTGCCAGCAGCCCGATGATTCAGGGGAACACTGAAGCTTTCTTT; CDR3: CASSPMIQGNTEAFF
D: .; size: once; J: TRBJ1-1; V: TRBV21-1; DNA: TGTGCCAGCAGCCAAAAGAGGGGGAGAGGCACTGAAGCTTTCTTT; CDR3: CASSQKRGRGTEAFF
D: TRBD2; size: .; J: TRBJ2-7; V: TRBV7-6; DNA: TGTGCCAGCAGCCCGGAACTACGACTAGCGGGCGAGCAGTACTTC; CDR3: CASSPELRLAGEQYF
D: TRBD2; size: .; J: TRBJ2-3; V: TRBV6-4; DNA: TGTGCCAGCAGCGGGGGGGCCACAGATACGCAGTATTTT; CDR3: CASSGGATDTQYF
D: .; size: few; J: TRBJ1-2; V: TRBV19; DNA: TGTGCCAGTAGTACCCAATCCAGGGTAGAATATGGCTACACCTTC; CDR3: CASSTQSRVEYGYTF
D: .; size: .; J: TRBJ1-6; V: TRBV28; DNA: TGTGCCAGCAGTTTATTCGGGGAGAATTCACCCCTCCACTTT; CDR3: CASSLFGENSPLHF
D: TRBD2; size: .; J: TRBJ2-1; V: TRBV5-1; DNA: TGCGCCAGCAGCTTTTCGGGAGGGCCGGGCGTCCTCAATGAGCAGTTCTTC; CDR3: CASSFSGGPGVLNEQFF
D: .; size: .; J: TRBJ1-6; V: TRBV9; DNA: TGTGCCAGCAGCGTAGAGGGGGGGAGTAATTCACCCCTCCACTTT; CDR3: CASSVEGGSNSPLHF
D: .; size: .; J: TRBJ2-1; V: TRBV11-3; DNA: TGTGCCAGCAGCTTAGGGACCAGGGGCGGGAATGAGCAGTTCTTC; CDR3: CASSLGTRGGNEQFF
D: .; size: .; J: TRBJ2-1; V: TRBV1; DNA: TGCACCAGCAGCGAAGATAGCGGGAGCTCCTACAATGAGCAGTTCTTC; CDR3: CTSSEDSGSSYNEQFF
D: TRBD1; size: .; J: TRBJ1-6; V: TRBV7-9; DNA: TGTGCCAGCAGCCGGGGACAGGGGTTTTATAATTCACCCCTCCACTTT; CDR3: CASSRGQGFYNSPLHF